This T cell receptor beta chain was observed in a study of OX40 agonist ivuxolimab in advanced cancers. TCRdb keeps only in-frame clones here, not all; method: immunoSEQ multiplex PCR. The sample lists 80,000 to 85,000 clones, about 82% occurring once. Sequencing used CD4+ or CD8+ T cells sorted from blood, obtained in a trial of the OX40 agonist ivuxolimab. The source is an adult with an advanced solid tumor such as melanoma, head and neck, liver or kidney cancer.

The CDR3 coding sequence is TGTGCCAGCAGCTTGGGCGCGGATAGCTCCTACGAGCAGTACTTC. It yields the protein CASSLGADSSYEQYF. This chain connects TRBV5-8 to TRBJ2-7; no firm D call. CDR3 length: 15 residues. The germline V and J ends were trimmed by 0 bases and 0 bases, with 10 bases remaining between them. CDR1 SGHTS and CDR2 YDEGEE come from the germline V gene.